These T cell receptor beta chains were read from a single sample in a study of CD8 T cells in Susac syndrome. TCRdb used MiXCR to reprocess the immunoSEQ multiplex PCR reads, holding one entry per CDR3 protein. Here the sample spans approximately 150,000 distinct CDR3 sequences, around 94% being singletons. Specimen: CD4+ T cells from PBMCs. These receptors were collected from a human donor in good health. Both conserved end residues are part of each CDR3. D genes are given only for firm matches. Where a row states a size, it is once, few, many or the class of an expanded clone; other rows omit it.

>TRBV11-1|TRBJ1-1|NA|NA
TGTGCCAGCAGCTTAGGGGCGCAGGGCACGAACACTGAAGCTTTCTTT
CASSLGAQGTNTEAFF
>TRBV5-1|TRBJ2-4|NA|NA
TGCGCCAGCAGCTTCGATCTAGCCAAAAACATTCAGTACTTC
CASSFDLAKNIQYF
>TRBV5-1|TRBJ1-2|once|TRBD1
TGCGCCAGCAGCACCCGGACAGGCTATAACTATGGCTACACCTTC
CASSTRTGYNYGYTF
>TRBV2|TRBJ2-7|NA|TRBD1
TGTGCCAGCAGAAGGGACAGGGTTTCCTACGAGCAGTACTTC
CASRRDRVSYEQYF
>TRBV18|TRBJ1-1|NA|NA
TGTGCCAGCTCACCGTCGACAGCGGGGGAGACTGAAGCTTTCTTT
CASSPSTAGETEAFF
>TRBV2|TRBJ2-1|NA|NA
TGTGCCAGCAGTGAAGTCAGGCAGGCCAATGAGCAGTTCTTC
CASSEVRQANEQFF
>TRBV20-1|TRBJ1-1|NA|NA
TGCAGTGCTAGAACCCAGCCTCGTGGCACTGAAGCTTTCTTT
CSARTQPRGTEAFF
>TRBV12-3/TRBV12-4|TRBJ2-7|NA|TRBD2
TGTGCCAGCAGTTTTCTAGCGGGAGGGTACGAGCAGTACTTC
CASSFLAGGYEQYF
>TRBV11-2|TRBJ2-5|NA|TRBD2
TGTGCCAGCAGCCAAGGGACTAGCGGGAGCCTGGAGACCCAGTACTTC
CASSQGTSGSLETQYF
>TRBV20-1|TRBJ2-1|once|TRBD2
TGCAGTGCTAGATCTAGCGGAGACTTCTACAATGAGCAGTTCTTC
CSARSSGDFYNEQFF
>TRBV29-1|TRBJ1-1|NA|TRBD1
TGCAGCGTTCCGACAGGGCTGGACACTGAAGCTTTCTTT
CSVPTGLDTEAFF
>TRBV5-1|TRBJ1-4|NA|TRBD1
TGCGCCAGCAGCTTGGGGGGACAGGGTTACGAAAAACTGTTTTTT
CASSLGGQGYEKLFF
>TRBV6-5|TRBJ1-4|NA|NA
TGTGCCAGCAGTTATGTTGGGAATGAAAAACTGTTTTTT
CASSYVGNEKLFF
>TRBV5-4|TRBJ1-1|NA|NA
TGTGCCAGCAGCTTGGGACAGTCGAACACTGAAGCTTTCTTT
CASSLGQSNTEAFF
>TRBV2|TRBJ1-1|once|TRBD1
TGTGCCAGCAGCGGACAGGGTAGGGGCACTGAAGCTTTCTTT
CASSGQGRGTEAFF
>TRBV2|TRBJ2-7|NA|TRBD2
TGTGCCAGCAGTGACCGGCTAGCGGGAGCCTCTGTAACTCAAGCGCAGTACTTC
CASSDRLAGASVTQAQYF
>TRBV20-1|TRBJ2-7|NA|NA
TGCAGTGCTAGCGAGGACATCACCTACGAGCAGTACTTC
CSASEDITYEQYF
>TRBV30|TRBJ2-6|NA|TRBD1
TGTGCCTGGAGAATTGGGACAGGACCATCTGGGGCCAACGTCCTGACTTTC
CAWRIGTGPSGANVLTF
>TRBV6-6|TRBJ1-2|NA|TRBD1
TGTGCCAGCAGTGTACAGGGGGCAGGCTATGGCTACACCTTC
CASSVQGAGYGYTF
>TRBV10-1|TRBJ2-3|NA|NA
TGCGCCAGCAGTGAGGACCGACTAACGGGGGCGGTATGGGATACGCAGTATTTT
CASSEDRLTGAVWDTQYF
>TRBV30|TRBJ1-2|NA|TRBD1
TGTGCCTGGAGTTCAGGGGGCGACTATGGCTACACCTTC
CAWSSGGDYGYTF
>TRBV20-1|TRBJ1-2|NA|NA
TGCAGTGCTAAGGGGGGGACAACTAACTATGGCTACACCTTC
CSAKGGTTNYGYTF
>TRBV10-3|TRBJ2-1|NA|TRBD1
TGTGCCATCACATCCCGACAGGGAAATGAGCAGTTCTTC
CAITSRQGNEQFF
>TRBV12-3/TRBV12-4|TRBJ2-2|NA|NA
TGTGCCAGCAGTGGTTTAAACACCGGGGAGCTGTTTTTT
CASSGLNTGELFF
>TRBV27|TRBJ2-1|NA|NA
TGTGCCAGCAGTTGGAACAGAGACAATGAGCAGTTCTTC
CASSWNRDNEQFF
>TRBV20-1|TRBJ1-2|NA|NA
TGCAGTGCCGTTCCCGACACGCTTTATGGCTACACCTTC
CSAVPDTLYGYTF
>TRBV3-1|TRBJ1-1|NA|TRBD1
TGTGCCAGCAGCCAAGACCGCTTGCGAGGGGGCAACACTGAAGCTTTCTTT
CASSQDRLRGGNTEAFF
>TRBV29-1|TRBJ1-5|NA|NA
TGCAGCGTTATACCCCAGGGGCGCGGGGAGCCCCAGCATTTT
CSVIPQGRGEPQHF
>TRBV5-1|TRBJ2-6|NA|TRBD2
TGCGCCAGCAGCGACTCCGGACTAGCGGGAGGATCTGGGGCCAACGTCCTGACTTTC
CASSDSGLAGGSGANVLTF
>TRBV10-3|TRBJ2-3|NA|TRBD2
TGTGCCATCATTGCCGCGACTAGCGGATTTCTGACAGATACGCAGTATTTT
CAIIAATSGFLTDTQYF
>TRBV5-1|TRBJ1-1|NA|NA
TGCGCCAGCAGCTTGTGGGGCCCCACTGAAGCTTTCTTT
CASSLWGPTEAFF
>TRBV29-1|TRBJ1-2|NA|NA
TGCAGCGTGAGGGACTATGGCTACACCTTC
CSVRDYGYTF
>TRBV9|TRBJ2-5|NA|TRBD2
TGTGCCAGCAGCGTAGTCTCCTCTAGCGGGAGTGAGACCCAGTACTTC
CASSVVSSSGSETQYF
>TRBV10-3|TRBJ2-7|NA|NA
TGTGCCATCAGTGAAGGGTTGAGCGAGCAGTACTTC
CAISEGLSEQYF
>TRBV19|TRBJ1-1|NA|NA
TGTGCCAGTAGTATATTAGGACAGACGAACACTGAAGCTTTCTTT
CASSILGQTNTEAFF
>TRBV6-4|TRBJ2-3|NA|TRBD1
TGTGCCAGCAGTGACAGGGGGCAGGCAGATACGCAGTATTTT
CASSDRGQADTQYF
>TRBV18|TRBJ2-4|NA|TRBD1
TGTGCCAGCTCACCACCAGACAGGGCGTGGGGAAACATTCAGTACTTC
CASSPPDRAWGNIQYF
>TRBV6-1|TRBJ2-7|NA|NA
TGTGCCAGCAGTAAAGGTACTCTATACGAGCAGTACTTC
CASSKGTLYEQYF
>TRBV3-1|TRBJ2-3|NA|TRBD2
TGTGCCAGCAGCCAAGAAGTTGGACTAGCGGGAGCTAATACGCAGTATTTT
CASSQEVGLAGANTQYF
>TRBV5-1|TRBJ2-7|NA|NA
TGCGCCACTGGCCCCGACAGCTCCTACGAGCAGTACTTC
CATGPDSSYEQYF
>TRBV5-1|TRBJ1-1|NA|NA
TGCGCCAGCAGCTCCACTCTACTGAGCACTGAAGCTTTCTTT
CASSSTLLSTEAFF
>TRBV12-3/TRBV12-4|TRBJ1-1|NA|NA
TGTGCCAGCAGTTTCGCCGAGGACACTGAAGCTTTCTTT
CASSFAEDTEAFF
>TRBV28|TRBJ2-7|NA|NA
TGTGCCAGCAGTCCCCCCTTAAATTTC
CASSPPLNF
>TRBV5-1|TRBJ1-5|NA|TRBD1
TGCGCCAGCAGCCCCGGACAGGGTGGTTGGACCCAGCATTTT
CASSPGQGGWTQHF
>TRBV5-1|TRBJ1-2|NA|NA
TGCGCCAGCAGCTTGGAACACGGGGACCCGAACTATGGCTACACCTTC
CASSLEHGDPNYGYTF
>TRBV5-1|TRBJ2-1|once|TRBD2
TGCTGTTCTAGGCGGGAGACGATCAGCTACAATGAGCAGTTCTTC
CCSRRETISYNEQFF
>TRBV30|TRBJ1-2|NA|TRBD1
TGTGCCTGGAGCGGGGGGACAGGCTATGGCTACACCTTC
CAWSGGTGYGYTF
>TRBV5-1|TRBJ2-1|NA|TRBD2
TGCGCCAGCAGCTTGGCTCGGACTAGCGGGAGGAATGAGCAGTTCTTC
CASSLARTSGRNEQFF
>TRBV10-3|TRBJ2-3|NA|TRBD1
TGTGCCATCAGACCCTCGGGACAGGACGTTGGTGGCGATACGCAGTATTTT
CAIRPSGQDVGGDTQYF
>TRBV7-2|TRBJ2-3|NA|TRBD2
TGTGCCAGCAGCTTAGGCGCGGGAGGGGCTAGGGGCACAGATACGCAGTATTTT
CASSLGAGGARGTDTQYF
>TRBV2|TRBJ1-5|once|NA
TGTGCCAGCAGTGGGAACAGGGTCACCAATCAGCCCCAGCATTTT
CASSGNRVTNQPQHF
>TRBV12-3/TRBV12-4|TRBJ1-1|NA|TRBD1
TGTGCCAGCAGTTTAACAGGGGGAGGGAACACTGAAGCTTTCTTT
CASSLTGGGNTEAFF
>TRBV3-1|TRBJ2-1|NA|NA
TGTGCCAGCAGTCAATTGCAAGGGCAGTTCTTC
CASSQLQGQFF
>TRBV5-8|TRBJ2-7|NA|NA
TGTGCCAGCAGCCGTAGACAGTACTACGAGCAGTACTTC
CASSRRQYYEQYF
>TRBV4-1|TRBJ2-5|NA|NA
TGCGCCAGCAGCCCCCTCGGGTTGCGAGAGACCCAGTACTTC
CASSPLGLRETQYF
>TRBV29-1|TRBJ1-2|NA|TRBD1
TGCAGCGCCACACCCAGGTCAGGGGGCGGTGGCTACACCTTC
CSATPRSGGGGYTF
>TRBV6-1|TRBJ1-5|once|NA
TGTGCCAGCAGTGAATTAGGTCGGCAGTTCCAGCATTTT
CASSELGRQFQHF
>TRBV2|TRBJ2-2|NA|TRBD2
TGTGCCAGCAGTGAGGTGGGGACTAGAAACACCGGGGAGCTGTTTTTT
CASSEVGTRNTGELFF
>TRBV5-4|TRBJ2-1|once|NA
TGTGCCAGCAGCCTTCCCTTTAGAGGTCCGGATGAGCAGTTCTTC
CASSLPFRGPDEQFF
>TRBV29-1|TRBJ1-1|NA|NA
TGCAGCGCCCATGACAGCGTATTAAACACTGAAGCTTTCTTT
CSAHDSVLNTEAFF